These 26 T cell receptor beta chains were sequenced from one sample in a study of control samples from healthy donors and cancer patients. Produced via immunoSEQ multiplex PCR; TCRdb's table is partial and in-frame only. The repertoire includes 150,000 to 160,000 clones, about 94% of them detected once, and 5.5% to 6% sits in the top ten. Sequenced input: blood. Receptors were obtained from a man aged 35 to 55 in good health.

The chain employs TRBV7-2 and TRBJ1-3; no reliable D call. Per the germline V gene, CDR1 is SGHTA and CDR2 is FQGNSA. The CDR3 sequence is 14 residues long. V gave up 3 bases and J gave up 0 bases, with 6 bases separating them. In nucleotides, the CDR3 is TGTGCCAGCAGCTTTCTAAACTCTGGAAACACCATATATTTT. This gives the protein CASSFLNSGNTIYF.

The rearrangement uses TRBV2 and TRBJ1-1; TRBD1 might be the D (5 bases). The CDR3 is 13 residues long. Germline lookup yields CDR1 SNHLY and CDR2 FYNNEI. V lost 6 bases and J lost 4, with 12 bases in between. This CDR3 reads CASSRGRFTEAFF. In DNA form, the CDR3 reads TGTGCCAGCAGCCGGGGACGATTCACTGAAGCTTTCTTT.

The chain combines TRBV24-1 with TRBJ1-2, with D unresolved. The CDR3 sequence is 13 residues long. Germline loops: CDR1 KGHDR, CDR2 SFDVKD. The germline V and J ends were trimmed by 6 bases and 8 bases, with 15 bases remaining between them. The CDR3 protein is CATSIDSSGGYTF. As DNA, the CDR3 is TGTGCCACCAGTATCGACTCCAGCGGGGGCTACACCTTC.

J is TRBJ2-1 and V is TRBV7-3; D may correspond to TRBD1 or TRBD2 (5 bases each). There are 12 residues in the CDR3. Germline CDR1 reads SGHTA; CDR2 reads FQGTGA. The V end was cut by 2 bases, the J end by 13 bases, with 12 bases between. CDR3 nucleotides: TGTGCCAGCAGCTTAGGAGGCAGGGCCCAGTTCTTC. Its protein is CASSLGGRAQFF. The variable domain in full, with the rest retrieved from reference TRBV7-3 and TRBJ2-1, is GAGVSQTPSNKVTEKGKYVELRCDPISGHTALYWYRQSLGQGPEFLIYFQGTGAADDSGLPNDRFFAVRPEGSVSTLKIQRTERGDSAVYLCASSLGGRAQFFGPGTRLTVL.

V gene TRBV4-3 combines with J gene TRBJ1-4; D is undetermined. CDR1 and CDR2 (germline): LGHNA, YSLEER. Trimming removed 1 base at V and 1 base at J, with 7 bases between. This CDR3 has 15 amino acids. The CDR3 region is CASSQATETNEKLFF. The CDR3 DNA reads TGCGCCAGCAGCCAAGCCACAGAAACTAATGAAAAACTGTTTTTT.

This chain connects TRBV28 to TRBJ1-5; tentative D call: TRBD1 (5 bases). This CDR3 contains 14 residues. CDR1 and CDR2 from the germline V gene are MDHEN and SYDVKM. V dropped 8 bases and J dropped 3 bases, with 14 bases sitting between them. Here the CDR3 reads CASGSDSYNQPQHF. CDR3 DNA sequence: TGTGCCAGCGGGAGTGACAGCTACAATCAGCCCCAGCATTTT.

The rearrangement uses TRBV12-3 or TRBV12-4 and TRBJ2-7; D might be TRBD2 (5 bases). V lost 4 bases and J lost 5, with 12 bases in between. The CDR3 consists of 13 residues. In nucleotides, the CDR3 is TGTGCCAGCAGTTCCTCTCGGGGAGACGAGCAGTACTTC. Translated: CASSSSRGDEQYF.

The V and J genes are TRBV19 and TRBJ1-5; D remains unclear. V lost 6 bases, J lost 6 bases, and 15 bases lay in between. Germline CDR1 LNHDA, CDR2 SQIVND (reference sequence). This CDR3 is 14 amino acids long. CDR3: CASSLVGESQPQHF. The DNA for the CDR3 is TGTGCCAGTAGCCTAGTTGGGGAAAGTCAGCCCCAGCATTTT. The whole variable domain, filled in from reference TRBV19 and TRBJ1-5, reads DGGITQSPKYLFRKEGQNVTLSCEQNLNHDAMYWYRQDPGQGLRLIYYSQIVNDFQKGDIAEGYSVSREKKESFPLTVTSAQKNPTAFYLCASSLVGESQPQHFGDGTRLSIL.

The chain combines TRBV18 with TRBJ1-1; D remains ambiguous. The CDR3 totals 13 residues. In germline, CDR1 is KGHSH, CDR2 LQKENI. V was shortened by 5 bases and J by 0 bases, with 7 bases between the two germline ends. The CDR3 region is CASSSGMNTEAFF. The CDR3 nucleotides read TGTGCCAGCTCATCCGGCATGAACACTGAAGCTTTCTTT.

This sequence joins TRBV27 and TRBJ1-1; 7 bases match TRBD1. This CDR3 is 14 amino acids long. The trim removed 2 bases at V and 2 bases at J, leaving 2 bases unmatched. Germline loops: CDR1 MNHEY, CDR2 SMNVEV (reference sequence). CDR3 nucleotides: TGTGCCAGCAGTTTACAGGGGGAAAACACTGAAGCTTTCTTT. This translates into CASSLQGENTEAFF.

The CDR3 here is CAGRSTGANVLTF. The CDR3 nucleotides read TGTGCCGGGCGGTCTACTGGGGCCAACGTCCTGACTTTC. The chain recombines TRBV6-5 with TRBJ2-6; no firm D call. Germline-derived CDR1 and CDR2 are MNHEY and SVGAGI. Trimming pared 11 bases from V and 2 bases from J, leaving 10 bases between. This CDR3 region has 13 residues.

The chain combines TRBV6-6 with TRBJ1-2; the D gene is possibly TRBD1 (5 bases). Looked up from germline, CDR1 is MNHNY and CDR2 is SVGAGI (reference sequence). The CDR3 length is 12 residues. The V end lost 8 bases, the J end lost 8 bases, and 15 bases lay between the germline ends. This CDR3 reads CASGYARDGYTF. In DNA form, the CDR3 reads TGTGCCAGCGGATACGCGCGGGACGGCTACACCTTC.

The chain's CDR3 is CAISTRGTGGYEQYF. The DNA for the CDR3 is TGTGCCATCAGTACCAGAGGGACAGGGGGTTACGAGCAGTACTTC. This chain connects TRBV10-3 to TRBJ2-7; TRBD1 matches at 11 bases. After removal of 5 bases from V and 4 bases from J, the junction contained 7 bases not matched to a gene. Germline V lookup: CDR1 ENHRY, CDR2 SYGVKD. This CDR3 comprises 15 residues.

The CDR3 reads CASRDHKLQGARSPLHF. The CDR3 DNA sequence: TGTGCCAGCAGAGACCACAAGCTACAGGGGGCGCGATCACCCCTCCACTTT. The chain uses TRBV28 and TRBJ1-6, with TRBD1 matching over 9 bases. Trimming at V came to 6 bases and at J to 10 bases, leaving 16 bases not matched to a gene. Germline V gene lookup returns CDR1 MDHEN and CDR2 SYDVKM. This CDR3 contains 17 residues. Using reference TRBV28 and TRBJ1-6 for the parts outside the CDR3, the full variable domain is DVKVTQSSRYLVKRTGEKVFLECVQDMDHENMFWYRQDPGLGLRLIYFSYDVKMKEKGDIPEGYSVSREKKERFSLILESASTNQTSMYLCASRDHKLQGARSPLHFGNGTRLTVT.

The rearrangement links TRBV24-1 to TRBJ2-6; D unclear. Trimming shortened V by 7 bases and J by 2 bases, and 8 bases separated the two germline ends. Germline V gene data show CDR1 as KGHDR and CDR2 as SFDVKD. The CDR3 contains 14 residues. CDR3 DNA sequence: TGTGCCACCAGCGTAGGCGCTGGGGCCAACGTCCTGACTTTC. Translation: CATSVGAGANVLTF.

This sequence joins TRBV9 and TRBJ2-7, with 9 positions matching TRBD1. CDR1 is SGDLS, CDR2 YYNGEE, per germline. The CDR3 length is 17 residues. V lost 1 base and J lost 1; bases outside the gene matches: 9. The CDR3 bases are TGTGCCAGCAGCGTAAGCGGGACAGGGTTCGAATCCTACGAGCAGTACTTC. Amino acid sequence: CASSVSGTGFESYEQYF.

The chain couples TRBV6-1 to TRBJ1-1; 9 positions agree with TRBD1. Per germline, CDR1 MNHNS and CDR2 SASEGT. Germline trimming cut 2 bases from V and 5 bases from J; bases unmatched to any gene: 3. This CDR3 comprises 14 residues. CDR3 DNA sequence: TGTGCCAGCAGTGAATGGGACAGGGTAACTGAAGCTTTCTTT. It translates to CASSEWDRVTEAFF.

The chain uses TRBV19 and TRBJ1-2; the D is unclear. Germline lookup yields CDR1 LNHDA and CDR2 SQIVND (reference sequence). The V end lost 6 bases, the J end lost 1 base, and 6 bases lay between the germline ends. This CDR3 spans 12 amino acids. The CDR3 DNA reads as TGTGCCAGTAGAAGGGATAACTATGGCTACACCTTC. Encoded protein: CASRRDNYGYTF.

This chain links TRBV18 with TRBJ1-4; D is possibly TRBD1 (5 bases). Germline assignment: CDR1 KGHSH and CDR2 LQKENI. Trimming pared 3 bases from V and 8 bases from J, leaving 10 bases between. The CDR3 runs to 13 residues. The CDR3 here is CASSPQGREKLFF. CDR3 coding DNA: TGTGCCAGCTCACCCCAGGGTCGGGAAAAACTGTTTTTT.

Only one count was recorded for this clone. V gene TRBV3-1 (or the pseudogene TRBV3-2) combines with J gene TRBJ2-5, with D unresolved. V was cut by 6 bases and J by 0 bases, with 8 bases left in between. CDR1 LGHDT and CDR2 YNNKEL come from the germline V gene (reference sequence). This CDR3 spans 13 amino acids. CDR3 loop: CASRGWYQETQYF. CDR3 sequence (DNA): TGTGCCAGCAGAGGTTGGTACCAAGAGACCCAGTACTTC.

J is TRBJ1-6 and V is TRBV6-5, with 7 bases lining up with TRBD1. V shed 5 bases and J 7 bases; nucleotides not matched to a gene: 5. Germline values: CDR1 MNHEY, CDR2 SVGAGI. CDR3 length: 14 amino acids. CDR3 in DNA: TGTGCCAGCAGTCCAGGGACAGTGAATTCACCCCTCCACTTT. It specifies CASSPGTVNSPLHF.

This clone was counted once. This sequence joins TRBV4-3 and TRBJ2-1; D not resolved. Deletions cut 1 base from V and 4 bases from J, with 5 bases between. Germline CDR1 reads LGHNA; CDR2 reads YSLEER. There are 13 residues in the CDR3. CDR3 nucleotides: TGCGCCAGCAGCCAAGGACTTTACAATGAGCAGTTCTTC. Translated: CASSQGLYNEQFF.

This sequence joins TRBV24-1 and TRBJ1-2; 10 bases are a match to TRBD1. The germline CDR1 and CDR2 sequences are KGHDR and SFDVKD. The CDR3 contains 15 residues. The V gene end was trimmed by 4 bases and the J gene end by 4 bases; junction bases not matched to a gene: 5. The CDR3 nucleotides read TGTGCCACCAGTGACCGGGGACAGGGGAGCTATGGCTACACCTTC. As protein: CATSDRGQGSYGYTF.

The chain links TRBV7-2 to TRBJ2-7; D gene uncertain. Trimming took 4 bases from V and 3 from J, leaving 13 bases between them. CDR1 is SGHTA and CDR2 is FQGNSA in the germline V gene. This CDR3 spans 14 amino acids. CDR3 bases: TGTGCCAGCAGCTCTGACGGTCCGGGCTACGAGCAGTACTTC. Its protein product is CASSSDGPGYEQYF.

The V call is TRBV12-3 or TRBV12-4, the J call TRBJ1-1; TRBD1 aligns across 8 bases. The CDR3 contains 11 residues. The J segment lost 8 bases and the V segment lost 6 bases, leaving 2 bases of the junction unmatched. Here the CDR3 reads CASRDRAEAFF. DNA of the CDR3: TGTGCCAGCAGGGACAGGGCAGAAGCTTTCTTT.

Written as DNA, the CDR3 is TGTGCCAGCAGCTTAGGAGTGCGCAGGGAGAGCTCCTATAATTCACCCCTCCACTTT. Translated, it gives CASSLGVRRESSYNSPLHF. The genes are TRBV7-9 and TRBJ1-6, with D tentatively TRBD1 (5 bases). CDR1 is SEHNR, CDR2 FQNEAQ, per germline (reference sequence). V lost 1 base to trimming and J lost 0 bases, with 16 bases between them. The CDR3 runs 19 residues.